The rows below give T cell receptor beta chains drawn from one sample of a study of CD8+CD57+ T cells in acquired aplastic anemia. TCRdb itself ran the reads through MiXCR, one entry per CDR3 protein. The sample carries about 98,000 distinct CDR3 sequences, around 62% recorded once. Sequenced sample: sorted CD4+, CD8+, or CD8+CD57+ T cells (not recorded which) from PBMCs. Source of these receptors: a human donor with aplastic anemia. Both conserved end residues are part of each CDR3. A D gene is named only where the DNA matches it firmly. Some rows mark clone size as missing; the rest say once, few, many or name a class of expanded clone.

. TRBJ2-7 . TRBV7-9 TGTGCCAGCAGCGCCGAGACAGTATCCTACGAGCAGTACTTC CASSAETVSYEQYF
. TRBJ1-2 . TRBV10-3 TGTGCCATCCTGATCGAGGGACTCGGCTACACCTTC CAILIEGLGYTF
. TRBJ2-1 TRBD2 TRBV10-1 TGCGCCAGCAGTCTAGCGGGGGCCCCCTACAATGAGCAGTTCTTC CASSLAGAPYNEQFF
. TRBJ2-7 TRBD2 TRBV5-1 TGCGCCAGCAGCGCCTTAGCGGGAGGCTACGAGCAGTACTTC CASSALAGGYEQYF
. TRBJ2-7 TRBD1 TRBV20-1 TGCAGTGCTAGGGGCCCCTGGGACAGGGAAGCGCAGTACTTC CSARGPWDREAQYF
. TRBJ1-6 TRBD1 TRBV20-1 TGCAGTGCCCGACAGGGGGGTCCTAATTCACCCCTCCACTTT CSARQGGPNSPLHF
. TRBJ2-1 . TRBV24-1 TGTGCCACCAGTAAGACAGGAGACTCCTACAATGAGCAGTTCTTC CATSKTGDSYNEQFF
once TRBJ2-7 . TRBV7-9 TGTGCCAGCAGTTACTCGCAGGACCCTATCCACGAGCAGTACTTC CASSYSQDPIHEQYF
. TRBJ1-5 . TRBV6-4 TGTGCCAGCAGTGAGGCGTTGGGGCAGCCCCAGCATTTT CASSEALGQPQHF
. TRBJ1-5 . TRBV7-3 TGTGCCAGCAGCTTCGACAGCAATCAGCCCCAGCATTTT CASSFDSNQPQHF
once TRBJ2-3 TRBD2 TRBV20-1 TGCAGTGCTAGAGATCCCCCCGCTAGCGGGAGTGGGGTGGCAGATACGCAGTATTTT CSARDPPASGSGVADTQYF
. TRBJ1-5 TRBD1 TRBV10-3 TGTGCCATCAGTCGACAGGGAGGCAATCAGCCCCAGCATTTT CAISRQGGNQPQHF
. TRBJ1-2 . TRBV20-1 TGCAGTGCTAGCCTCGCGGGCTACACCTTC CSASLAGYTF
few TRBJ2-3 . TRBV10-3 TGTGCCATCAGGGGTAGGACACAGAGCACAGATACGCAGTATTTT CAIRGRTQSTDTQYF
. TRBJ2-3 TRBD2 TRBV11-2 TGTGCCAGCAGCCTCCTAGCGGCAGATACGCAGTATTTT CASSLLAADTQYF
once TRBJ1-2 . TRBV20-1 TGCAGTGCTAGAGAGGGGGCCGCCTATGGCTACACCTTC CSAREGAAYGYTF
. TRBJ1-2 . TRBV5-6 TGTGCCAGCAGCTTAGCGACACCTAACTATGGCTACACCTTC CASSLATPNYGYTF
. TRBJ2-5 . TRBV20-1 TGCAGTGCTAGTGTCGGACAGATAGAGACTCAGTACTTC CSASVGQIETQYF
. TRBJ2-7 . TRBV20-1 TGCAGTGCTACAGGTACCTACGAGCAGTACTTC CSATGTYEQYF
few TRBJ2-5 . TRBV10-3 TGTGCCATCAGTGAGTCGACGGGACGGTCGCAAGAGACCCAGTACTTC CAISESTGRSQETQYF
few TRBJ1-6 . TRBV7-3 TGTGCCAGCAGCTCCGGGATGGGGGAAGGTTCACCCCTCCACTTT CASSSGMGEGSPLHF
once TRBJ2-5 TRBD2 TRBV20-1 TGCAGTGCTAGAGACCGCCTTAGCGGGGGATACCAAGAGACCCAGTACTTC CSARDRLSGGYQETQYF
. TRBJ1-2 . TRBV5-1 TGCGCCAGCAGCTTGGAGGGGATCGATGGCTACACCTTC CASSLEGIDGYTF
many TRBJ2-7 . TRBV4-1 TGCGCCAGCAGCCAAGATCCCTCGGCTAGCCGCTACGAGCAGTACTTC CASSQDPSASRYEQYF
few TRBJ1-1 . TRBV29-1 TGCAGCGTTGCGCACACGAACACTGAAGCTTTCTTT CSVAHTNTEAFF
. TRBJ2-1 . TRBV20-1 TGCAGTGCTAGAGATTCGCCCAATGAGCAGTTCTTC CSARDSPNEQFF
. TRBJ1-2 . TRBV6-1 TGTGCCAGCATATACCAGGGGTATAACTATGGCTACACCTTC CASIYQGYNYGYTF
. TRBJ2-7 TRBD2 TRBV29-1 TGCAGCGTTCAGCGGGGGTCCTACGAGCAGTACTTC CSVQRGSYEQYF
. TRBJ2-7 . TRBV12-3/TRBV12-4 TGTGCCAGCACCGGAGGGGGTGGAAGGCTCGAGCAGTACTTC CASTGGGGRLEQYF
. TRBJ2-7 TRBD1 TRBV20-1 TGCAGTGCTGGTATCCAAACCGGGACAGGGGTGTCCGAGCAGTACTTC CSAGIQTGTGVSEQYF
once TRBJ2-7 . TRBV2 TGTGCCAGCGGAGAGCCAAGCTCCTACGAGCAGTACTTC CASGEPSSYEQYF
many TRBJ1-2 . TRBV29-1 TGCAGCGTAGACTTACAGGGAACACCCTATGGCTACACCTTC CSVDLQGTPYGYTF
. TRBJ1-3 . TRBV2 TGTGCCAGCAGCCCGGCGGGGACAAAAGGAAACACCATATATTTT CASSPAGTKGNTIYF
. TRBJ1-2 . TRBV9 TGTGCCAGCAGCGTAGACGGAAGCTATGGCTACACCTTC CASSVDGSYGYTF
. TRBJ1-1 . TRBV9 TGTGCCAGCAGCGTAAGCTTGAACACTGAAGCTTTCTTT CASSVSLNTEAFF
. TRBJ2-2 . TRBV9 TGTGCCAGCAGCGCTGCCGGGGAGCTGTTTTTT CASSAAGELFF
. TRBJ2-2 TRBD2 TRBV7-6 TGTGCCAGCAGCTTAGGGACTAGCGGGGGCGGGGAGCTGTTTTTT CASSLGTSGGGELFF
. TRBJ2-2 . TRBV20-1 TGCAGTGCAAGGGGGGTGGGGGAGCTGTTTTTT CSARGVGELFF
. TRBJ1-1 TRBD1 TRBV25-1 TGTGCCAGCAGTTGGACAGGATCTTCGAACACTGAAGCTTTCTTT CASSWTGSSNTEAFF
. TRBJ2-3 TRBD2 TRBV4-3 TGCGCCAGCAGCCAAGCAGGCGGGGGGCGCACAGATACGCAGTATTTT CASSQAGGGRTDTQYF
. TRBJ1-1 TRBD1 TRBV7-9 TGTGCCAGCAGCTTAGGACAGGGATCCAACAATGAAGCTTTCTTT CASSLGQGSNNEAFF
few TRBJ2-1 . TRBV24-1 TGTGCCATCAGTGCGAGGATCAGGGGCCACTACAATGAGCAGTTCTTC CAISARIRGHYNEQFF
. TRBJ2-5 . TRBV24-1 TGTGCCACCAGTGACCGGCTGGCGGGGACCCAAGAGACCCAGTACTTC CATSDRLAGTQETQYF
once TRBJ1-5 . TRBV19 TGTGCCAGTAGTATAGTTTTCGGCACTAGCAATCAGCCCCAGCATTTT CASSIVFGTSNQPQHF
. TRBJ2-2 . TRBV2 TGTGCCAGCAGTGAACAAGGGTTAACCACCGGGGAGCTGTTTTTT CASSEQGLTTGELFF
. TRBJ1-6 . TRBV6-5 TGTGCCAGCAGTTACTCCGTCCCCAATGATTTAGATTCACCCCTCCACTTT CASSYSVPNDLDSPLHF
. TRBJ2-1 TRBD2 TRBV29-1 TGCAGCGTTGGGACTAGCGGGACCTACAATGAGCAGTTCTTC CSVGTSGTYNEQFF
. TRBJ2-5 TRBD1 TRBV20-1 TGCAGTGCTAGACGGCAGGGGGCGCGATCGGTCCAAGAGACCCAGTACTTC CSARRQGARSVQETQYF
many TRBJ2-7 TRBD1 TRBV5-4 TGTGCCAGCAGCTCCCCGACAGGGGTCCCCTACGAGCAGTACTTC CASSSPTGVPYEQYF
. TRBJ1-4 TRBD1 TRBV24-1 TGTGCCACCAGTGATCCCACAGGGGAGGATGAAAAACTGTTTTTT CATSDPTGEDEKLFF
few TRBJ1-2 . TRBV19 TGTGCCAGTACCCCACCCAGGACAGACCTCTACACCTTC CASTPPRTDLYTF
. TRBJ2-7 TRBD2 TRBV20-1 TGCAGTGCCGTCATAGCGGGAGCTTGGGAGCAGTACTTC CSAVIAGAWEQYF
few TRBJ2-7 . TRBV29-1 TGCAGCGTTGTTCGGCCAGGGTCCTACGAGCAGTACTTC CSVVRPGSYEQYF
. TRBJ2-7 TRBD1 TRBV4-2 TGTGCCAGCAGCCAAGGACAGGGGCCTGACGAGCAGTACTTC CASSQGQGPDEQYF
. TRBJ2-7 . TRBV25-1 TGTGCCAGCGGAACCCGGCCGGGACGGGACTACGAGCAGTACTTC CASGTRPGRDYEQYF
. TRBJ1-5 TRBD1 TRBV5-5 TGTGCCAGCAGCTTGGGTACAGGGGATCAGCCCCAGCATTTT CASSLGTGDQPQHF
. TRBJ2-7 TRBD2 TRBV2 TGTGCCAGCGAGCCGGGACTATCTTCCTACGAGCAGTACTTC CASEPGLSSYEQYF